The sequence of this T cell receptor beta chain was determined in a study of blood T cell repertoires in COVID-19. Authors' analysis steps: Amplifying reference gene primers gave estimates of nucleated cell counts. The protocol was immunoSEQ multiplex PCR, while the TCRdb copy is restricted to in-frame clones and leaves out a portion. That table supplies the V and J calls and clone size; D and trimming were determined from the DNA. The sample yields 300,000 to 450,000 clones, approximately 89% seen once. CDR3 length equals 14 residues. Deletions cut 0 bases from V and 3 bases from J, with 10 bases between. Per germline, CDR1 SGHTS and CDR2 YDEGEE.

The chain couples TRBV5-8 to TRBJ2-7; D unresolved. The clonotype originates from a woman in her twenties or thirties with COVID-19, enrolled during active disease. Sequences were obtained from peripheral blood. The CDR3 spells CASSLVGRYYEQYF. CDR3 coding DNA: TGTGCCAGCAGCTTGGTCGGCAGGTACTACGAGCAGTACTTC. Variable domain in full (rest from reference TRBV5-8 and TRBJ2-7): EAGVTQSPTHLIKTRGQQATLRCSPISGHTSVYWYQQALGLGLQFLLWYDEGEERNRGNFPPRFSGRQFPNYSSELNVNALELEDSALYLCASSLVGRYYEQYFGPGTRLTVT.